These 30 T cell receptor beta chains share one sample of origin, sequenced in a study of metastatic and nonmetastatic thyroid tumors (dated by TCRdb to the early 2020s). No treatment had been received by any patient before thyroid surgery. The library came from PCR. The listed sequencing device is Illumina HiSeq 4000. In-frame beta chains were kept once TCRdb had trimmed the public reads at Q25 with fastp and called clones with MiXCR. The table for this sample lists 72,000 or so clones; less than 20% of them were counted only once. The ten largest clones add up to 9.5% to 15% of the sample. Sequences were obtained from blood. These receptors were collected from a female donor with papillary thyroid cancer or a benign thyroid nodule (not recorded which). Some clones in this sample may be carry-over from other donors' samples.

This clone was recorded at least ten times. V and J are TRBV6-2 or TRBV6-3 and TRBJ2-7; no clear D gene. The CDR3 totals 13 residues. V lost 4 bases to trimming and J lost 2 bases, with 9 bases between them. Germline V gene sequence: CDR1 MNHEY, CDR2 SVGEGT. The chain's CDR3 is CASSLDAPYEQYF. In nucleotides, the CDR3 is TGTGCCAGCAGTTTGGACGCTCCCTACGAGCAGTACTTC.

Concerning this clone itself: A much larger clone lies a single base off, so this may be a read error. The V and J genes are TRBV7-3 and TRBJ1-1, with a tentative D call TRBD1 (5 bases). This CDR3 contains 12 residues. The germline V gene has CDR1 SGHTA and CDR2 FQGTGA. CDR3: CAGSSPGRRAFF. CDR3 sequence (DNA): TGTGCCGGCAGCTCTCCGGGACGCCGAGCTTTCTTT.

In its sample, this clone was seen many times. Other DNA sequences of this sample code for an identical CDR3. This CDR3 reads CASSLRGGNQPQHF. CDR3 sequence (DNA): TGTGCCAGCAGCTTGAGAGGGGGGAATCAGCCCCAGCATTTT. V is TRBV5-6 and J is TRBJ1-5, with D possibly being TRBD1 (6 bases). Trimming pared 1 base from V and 4 bases from J, leaving 9 bases between. Germline assignment: CDR1 SGHDT and CDR2 YYEEEE. The CDR3 length is 14 residues.

This clone was observed many times. The genes are TRBV27 and TRBJ2-1; 8 bases map to TRBD2. Trimming cost V 2 bases and J 9 bases; bases outside gene matches: 12. The CDR3 is made up of 16 amino acids. Germline CDR1 MNHEY, CDR2 SMNVEV (reference sequence). CDR3 amino acids: CASSLTPGTRASEQFF. In nucleotides, the CDR3 is TGTGCCAGCAGTTTAACCCCCGGGACTAGGGCTAGTGAGCAGTTCTTC.

The sample holds many counts of this clone. The chain links TRBV20-1 to TRBJ2-4; the D gene is possibly TRBD2 (5 bases). This CDR3 has 15 residues. Germline lookup yields CDR1 DFQATT and CDR2 SNEGSKA (reference sequence). Trimming took 3 bases from V and 0 from J, leaving 12 bases between them. DNA for the CDR3: TGCAGTGCTAGTCCGCCGGGGTTAGCCAAAAACATTCAGTACTTC. It codes for CSASPPGLAKNIQYF.

This clone has a handful of counts. The chain has TRBV5-5 and TRBJ2-5, with TRBD2 matching over 7 bases. This CDR3 is built from 14 residues. The V segment lost 4 bases and the J segment 0 bases; nucleotides outside the gene matches: 3. From germline, CDR1 is SGHKS and CDR2 YYEKEE (reference sequence). The CDR3 protein is CASSLSGYQETQYF. In DNA, the CDR3 is TGTGCCAGCAGCCTTAGCGGGTACCAAGAGACCCAGTACTTC.

The chain employs TRBV24-1 and TRBJ2-2; 12 nucleotides agree with TRBD1. The CDR3 covers 17 residues. V dropped 3 bases and J dropped 7; count of bases not matched to a gene: 8. The V gene's germline CDR1 is KGHDR and CDR2 SFDVKD. The CDR3 region is CATSDPGTGGRGGELFF. For the CDR3, the DNA is TGTGCCACCAGTGATCCGGGGACAGGGGGCCGGGGCGGGGAGCTGTTTTTT.

This clone was seen ten or more times. The chain employs TRBV27 and TRBJ2-1; D perhaps matches TRBD2 (6 bases). The CDR3 totals 16 residues. The V gene's germline CDR1 is MNHEY and CDR2 SMNVEV (reference sequence). Trimming removed 2 bases from V and 0 bases from J, with 11 bases in between. This CDR3 reads CASSLLAPSSYNEQFF. CDR3 DNA: TGTGCCAGCAGTTTACTAGCGCCGAGCTCCTACAATGAGCAGTTCTTC.

This clone appeared a few times. The V call is TRBV19, the J call TRBJ1-3, with unresolved D. Trimming cost V 5 bases and J 4 bases, with 9 bases left between them. CDR1 LNHDA and CDR2 SQIVND come from the germline V gene (reference sequence). This CDR3 comprises 13 residues. CDR3 coding DNA: TGTGCCAGTAGTCCCAGGAACGGAAACACCATATATTTT. Encoded protein: CASSPRNGNTIYF. The variable domain in full, completed from reference TRBV19 and TRBJ1-3, reads DGGITQSPKYLFRKEGQNVTLSCEQNLNHDAMYWYRQDPGQGLRLIYYSQIVNDFQKGDIAEGYSVSREKKESFPLTVTSAQKNPTAFYLCASSPRNGNTIYFGEGSWLTVV.

This clone was found many times. The rearrangement uses TRBV10-2 and TRBJ1-3; D is undetermined. Per germline, CDR1 WSHSY and CDR2 SAAADI. The CDR3 consists of 13 residues. With 7 bases removed from V and 2 bases from J, the gap between germline ends came to 9 bases. The CDR3 nucleotides are TGCGCCAGCACAGAGGTGGCTGGAAACACCATATATTTT. Protein: CASTEVAGNTIYF.

The chain uses TRBV30 and TRBJ2-2; 8 bases match TRBD2. The CDR3 is made up of 15 amino acids. V dropped 0 bases and J dropped 6; count of bases not matched to a gene: 6. Germline-derived CDR1 and CDR2 are GTSNPN and SVGIG (reference sequence). In nucleotides, the CDR3 is TGTGCCTGGAGTGTAGTATCGGGAGGGCCCGGGGAGCTGTTTTTT. Translating gives CAWSVVSGGPGELFF. The variable domain in full, with the rest retrieved from reference TRBV30 and TRBJ2-2, is SQTIHQWPATLVQPVGSPLSLECTVEGTSNPNLYWYRQAAGRGLQLLFYSVGIGQISSEVPQNLSASRPQDRQFILSSKKLLLSDSGFYLCAWSVVSGGPGELFFGEGSRLTVL.

This clone has just a few counts. DNA for the CDR3: TGTGCCAGCACAACTATGAACACTGAAGCTTTCTTT. As protein: CASTTMNTEAFF. This chain uses TRBV25-1 with TRBJ1-1, with D unresolved. Germline V gives CDR1 MGHDK, CDR2 SYGVNS. The CDR3 consists of 12 residues. Trimming shortened V by 7 bases and J by 0 bases, and 6 bases separated the two germline ends.

Note on this clone: One base away lies a much larger clone, so this may be a sequencing read error. This sequence joins TRBV24-1 and TRBJ1-1; D call uncertain. The germline V gene has CDR1 KGHDR and CDR2 SFDVKD. This CDR3 contains 13 residues. CDR3 loop: CATSANRDTGAFF. The CDR3 nucleotides are TGTGCCACCAGTGCGAACAGAGACACTGGAGCTTTCTTT.

As for this clone: A much larger clone lies a single base off, so this may be a read error. For the CDR3, the DNA is TGTGCCAGCAGCCCGTTCCCGTGTCAGTTCACAGATACGCAGTATTTT. Its translation is CASSPFPCQFTDTQYF. This sequence joins TRBV14 and TRBJ2-3, with D unresolved. Germline-derived CDR1 and CDR2 are SGHDN and FVKESK. There are 16 residues in the CDR3. Trimming cost V 4 bases and J 2 bases, with 16 bases left between them.

Many counts were recorded for this clone. This rearrangement joins TRBV6-1 to TRBJ1-1; no definite D call. The CDR3 has 12 residues. In germline, CDR1 is MNHNS, CDR2 SASEGT. Deletions cut 8 bases from V and 0 bases from J, with 7 bases between. This CDR3 is CASGRMNTEAFF. CDR3 bases: TGTGCCAGCGGACGGATGAACACTGAAGCTTTCTTT.

This clone was detected many times. J is TRBJ2-1 and V is TRBV11-3; 10 nucleotides align to TRBD1. The CDR3 sequence is 16 residues long. Germline-derived CDR1 and CDR2 are SGHNT and YENEEA. With V trimmed by 4 bases and J by 6 bases, 9 bases remained unmatched. DNA for the CDR3: TGTGCCAGCAGCTACCGACAGGGGGCGAATCCCAATGAGCAGTTCTTC. It translates to CASSYRQGANPNEQFF. Together with reference TRBV11-3 and TRBJ2-1, the CDR3 gives the full variable domain: EAGVVQSPRYKIIEKKQPVAFWCNPISGHNTLYWYLQNLGQGPELLIRYENEEAVDDSQLPKDRFSAERLKGVDSTLKIQPAELGDSAVYLCASSYRQGANPNEQFFGPGTRLTVL.

This clone was observed many times. The chain has TRBV18 and TRBJ2-7; 8 bases map to TRBD1. V was clipped by 1 base and J by 0 bases; unmatched bases: 2. The CDR3 covers 15 residues. Per germline, CDR1 KGHSH and CDR2 LQKENI. The CDR3 coding sequence is TGTGCCAGCTCACCACTCGGACAGGGCTCCTACGAGCAGTACTTC. The encoded protein is CASSPLGQGSYEQYF. The full variable domain, with the rest looked up from reference TRBV18 and TRBJ2-7, is NAGVMQNPRHLVRRRGQEARLRCSPMKGHSHVYWYRQLPEEGLKFMVYLQKENIIDESGMPKERFSAEFPKEGPSILRIQQVVRGDSAAYFCASSPLGQGSYEQYFGPGTRLTVT.

This clone was counted many times. The V and J genes are TRBV5-1 and TRBJ1-1; 8 bases map to TRBD1. Germline values: CDR1 SGHRS, CDR2 YFSETQ. The length of the CDR3 is 17 residues. J lost 4 bases, V lost 2 bases, and 13 bases had no gene match. The CDR3 protein is CASSFGQGGWVRTEAFF. The CDR3 DNA sequence: TGCGCCAGCAGCTTCGGACAGGGTGGGTGGGTGCGCACTGAAGCTTTCTTT. The variable domain in full, completed from reference TRBV5-1 and TRBJ1-1, reads KAGVTQTPRYLIKTRGQQVTLSCSPISGHRSVSWYQQTPGQGLQFLFEYFSETQRNKGNFPGRFSGRQFSNSRSEMNVSTLELGDSALYLCASSFGQGGWVRTEAFFGQGTRLTVV.

There are many counts of this clone. The gene calls are TRBV7-2 and TRBJ2-2, with a possible D match to TRBD1 (5 bases). The CDR3 runs to 15 residues. The germline gives CDR1 SGHTA, CDR2 FQGNSA. The germline V and J ends were trimmed by 2 bases and 6 bases, with 13 bases remaining between them. CDR3 in DNA: TGTGCCAGCAGCTTACTCGCAAAAGGGGCCGGGGAGCTGTTTTTT. Translated: CASSLLAKGAGELFF.

Of note for this clone: Being one base from a much bigger clone, this may be a read error. This rearrangement joins TRBV20-1 to TRBJ2-1; possible D gene TRBD2, 6 bases. The CDR3 covers 12 residues. Germline V gene lookup returns CDR1 DFQATT and CDR2 SNEGSKA (reference sequence). CDR3 coding DNA: TGCAGCAGACTAGGCTTCAACAATGAGCAGTTCTTC. Its protein product is CSRLGFNNEQFF.

A remark on this clone: One end of the junction fails to match germline, which may point to a read error. V gene TRBV24-1 combines with J gene TRBJ1-5; no reliable D call. This CDR3 has 12 amino acids. Per germline, CDR1 KGHDR and CDR2 SFDVKD. Written as DNA, the CDR3 is TGTGCCACCAGTGATAGCCATCAGCCCCAGCATTTT. Residues: CATSDSHQPQHF.

This clone has ten or more counts. This chain joins TRBV4-2 and TRBJ2-3; tentative D call: TRBD2 (5 bases). CDR1 LGHNA and CDR2 YNFKEQ come from the germline V gene. Trimming shortened V by 0 bases and J by 6 bases, and 16 bases separated the two germline ends. This CDR3 has 16 amino acids. The DNA of the CDR3 is TGTGCCAGCAGCCAAGAATCGGCGGGCCCGCGGGATACGCAGTATTTT. It is translated as CASSQESAGPRDTQYF.

This clone was recorded at least ten times. A much larger clone differs by one base, so this may be a read error. The rearrangement links TRBV9 to TRBJ2-7; TRBD1 or TRBD2 may be the D gene (5 bases each). V lost 3 bases, J lost 1 base, and 8 bases lay in between. This CDR3 contains 13 residues. Germline assignment: CDR1 SGDLS and CDR2 YYNGEE. CDR3 bases: TGTGCCAGCAGCGGGGACCCTTCCTACGAGCAGTACTTC. Its protein product is CASSGDPSYEQYF.

This clone was picked up many times. This chain connects TRBV25-1 to TRBJ2-3; D tentatively reads TRBD1 or TRBD2 (6 bases each). The V end was cut by 10 bases, the J end by 2 bases, with 13 bases between. CDR1 is MGHDK and CDR2 is SYGVNS in the germline V gene. The CDR3 length is 13 residues. CDR3 residues: CATGGTTTDTQYF. The CDR3 DNA sequence: TGTGCCACCGGAGGGACAACCACAGATACGCAGTATTTT.

This clone was counted many times. The chain joins TRBV5-1 to TRBJ2-5, with 13 positions matching TRBD2. Germline V gene sequence: CDR1 SGHRS, CDR2 YFSETQ. The J segment lost 2 bases and the V segment lost 0 bases, leaving 10 bases of the junction unmatched. The CDR3 length is 19 residues. CDR3 sequence: CASSLASVGLAGPQETQYF. As DNA, the CDR3 is TGCGCCAGCAGCTTGGCTTCAGTGGGACTAGCGGGGCCTCAAGAGACCCAGTACTTC.

This clone was recorded many times. The chain recombines TRBV9 with TRBJ2-5, with D possibly being TRBD1 (6 bases). The germline V gene has CDR1 SGDLS and CDR2 YYNGEE. This CDR3 is 15 amino acids long. V was clipped by 0 bases and J by 2 bases, with 11 bases between them. CDR3 sequence reads: CASSVGAGEQETQYF. DNA of the CDR3: TGTGCCAGCAGCGTAGGGGCAGGGGAGCAAGAGACCCAGTACTTC.

This clone came up many times. The J gene is TRBJ1-5, the V gene TRBV4-2; the D gene is possibly TRBD1 (5 bases). The CDR3 extends over 16 amino acids. Germline CDR1 LGHNA, CDR2 YNFKEQ. Trimming cost V 0 bases and J 4 bases, with 13 bases left between them. CDR3 DNA: TGTGCCAGCAGCCAAGATCGGGGGACCGGGAATCAGCCCCAGCATTTT. This encodes CASSQDRGTGNQPQHF.

The chain employs TRBV2 and TRBJ1-5; no reliable D call. From germline, CDR1 is SNHLY and CDR2 FYNNEI. V was trimmed by 2 bases and J by 4 bases, leaving 6 bases between them. The CDR3 contains 13 residues. CDR3 residues: CASSEIGNQPQHF. The CDR3 nucleotides read TGTGCCAGCAGTGAAATCGGAAATCAGCCCCAGCATTTT.

This clone came up a few times. CDR3 sequence reads: CATSRDSGGIQGDEQFF. The CDR3 DNA is TGTGCCACCAGCAGAGATTCGGGGGGAATTCAGGGCGATGAGCAGTTCTTC. The gene calls are TRBV15 and TRBJ2-1; the match to TRBD2 covers 7 bases. From germline, CDR1 is LNHNV and CDR2 YYDKDF (reference sequence). The trim removed 0 bases at V and 8 bases at J, leaving 13 bases unmatched. The CDR3 covers 17 residues.

The table lists this clone with many counts. The V gene is TRBV6-1, the J gene TRBJ1-1; D uncertain. Per the germline V gene, CDR1 is MNHNS and CDR2 is SASEGT. This CDR3 region has 13 residues. Trimming removed 2 bases from V and 6 bases from J, with 10 bases in between. CDR3 loop: CASSESEWAEAFF. Here the CDR3 DNA reads TGTGCCAGCAGTGAATCGGAGTGGGCTGAAGCTTTCTTT.